This TCR beta chain was sequenced for a study of identical twins (TCRdb year 2016). Turning to the overall study: To test whether fetal clonotypes persist, the study used deep sequencing on TCR alpha and beta repertoires from monozygotic twins, unrelated adults of various ages, and cord blood. To rule out contamination, replicate twin experiments were performed at different times with different library preparation protocols. Study-wide findings and limitations: Because the same donors could not be followed over many years, the conclusions depended on cross-sectional statistical analysis. Compared with coincidental sharing between unrelated individuals, out-of-frame TCR alpha sequences shared between twins showed an excess of sequences with low generation probability. Zero-insertion analyses could be partly confounded by invariant T cells such as MAIT and iNKT, although diverse VJ usage argued against such confounding for most clonotypes. The excess sharing between twins in beta out-of-frame sequences was weaker because fewer shared sequences reduced the signal-to-noise ratio. Abundant cord blood beta clonotypes carried fewer insertions; young adult naive repertoires showed a weaker similar trend, while memory repertoires showed none. Recombination models systematically underestimated out-of-frame TCR alpha sharing in monozygotic twins but agreed with sharing between unrelated individuals.

All donors were healthy Caucasians. Three unrelated non-twin adults were also sequenced: a male aged 18 to 30, a male aged 50 to 59 and a female aged 50 to 59. Using Miltenyi CD45RO+ enrichment and human naive T-cell isolation kits, memory (CD45RO+) and naive T cells were isolated from PBMC. The junction carries 12 bases between V and J, which are trimmed by 6 bases and 4 bases respectively. Spanning cysteine to phenylalanine, the CDR3 consists of 13 amino acids. The kept DNA is CDR3 alone, 39 bases in frame from the first base. The germline V gene sets CDR1 to MNHEY and CDR2 to SVGEGT. For this clonotype: What this receptor recognizes is not known. Base qualities are not provided; no much larger clone lies one nucleotide away.

The library was produced with 5' RACE. The sequencer listed for this sample is Illumina HiSeq 2000. Template switching added a universal primer binding site, and the final cDNA carried a unique molecular identifier that allowed TCR cDNA molecules to be counted accurately. Specific primers in the conserved constant-segment region were used to synthesize first-strand cDNA for the TCR alpha and beta chains. To control for contamination, each cDNA library was double barcoded with a SMART-Mk sample barcode plus Illumina barcodes. TruSeq adapter sequences and Illumina sample barcodes were added in two successive PCR steps. The TCR alpha and beta cDNA libraries were sequenced on the Illumina HiSeq platform using custom primers. In the source study's methods: Unique molecular identifiers were extracted from raw reads with MiGEC, and CDR3 positions were determined with MiXCR. For each individual, recombination models were inferred using an EM algorithm with the repgenHMM and IGoR tools. The tcR package in R was used for shared clonotype analysis, with sharing normalized by the product of cloneset sizes. To study raw recombination without the effects of thymic and clonal selection, out-of-frame nonproductive sequences were analyzed. TCRdb passed the public sequencing reads through fastp at Q25 and MiXCR, retaining productive beta sequences. Each entry is one CDR3 protein sequence, shown with its most common DNA and genes. TCRdb's processing, not the authors', yielded these V and J calls. The sample table shows under 450,000 distinct CDR3 sequences, and roughly 18% are seen once. The leading ten clones occupy around 12% of the sample.

In this chain, TRBV6-2 or TRBV6-3 is recombined with TRBJ1-1; possibly the D gene is TRBD1, per 5 matching bases. What was sequenced was naive T cells sorted from blood. The label giving this sample's cell subset or site can be read as: cells isolated with a human naive T-cell isolation kit. This TCR derives from a middle-aged man in good health. The CDR3 protein is CASSLRDSTEAFF. The DNA is as follows: TGTGCCAGCAGCCTCCGCGACAGCACTGAAGCTTTCTTT.